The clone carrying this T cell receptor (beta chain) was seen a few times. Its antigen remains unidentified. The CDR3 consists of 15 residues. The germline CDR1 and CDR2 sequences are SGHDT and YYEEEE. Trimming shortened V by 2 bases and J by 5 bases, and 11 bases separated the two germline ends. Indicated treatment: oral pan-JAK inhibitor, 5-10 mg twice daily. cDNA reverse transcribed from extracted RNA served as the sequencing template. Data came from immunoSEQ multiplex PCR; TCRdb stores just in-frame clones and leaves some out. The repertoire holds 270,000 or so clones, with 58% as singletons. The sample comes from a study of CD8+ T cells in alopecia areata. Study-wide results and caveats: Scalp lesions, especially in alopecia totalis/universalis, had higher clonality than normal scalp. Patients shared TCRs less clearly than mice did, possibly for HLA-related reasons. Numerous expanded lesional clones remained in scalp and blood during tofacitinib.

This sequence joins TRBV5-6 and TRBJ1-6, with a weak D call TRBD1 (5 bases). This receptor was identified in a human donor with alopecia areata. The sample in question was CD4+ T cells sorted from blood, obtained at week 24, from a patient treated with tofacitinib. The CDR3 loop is CASSFLQGDNSPLHF. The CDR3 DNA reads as TGTGCCAGCAGCTTCCTGCAGGGTGATAATTCACCCCTCCACTTT.